This entry lists 24 T cell receptor beta chains sequenced from one sample in a study of T cell responses to AZD1222 COVID-19 vaccine. Profiling relied on immunoSEQ multiplex PCR, and the TCRdb table lists in-frame clones only, not all of them. The top ten clones hold 5% to 6.5% of a sample with fewer than 95,000 clones, over 75% of them seen once. This specimen was peripheral blood, taken 28 days after the second AZD1222 dose. Receptors were obtained from an adult who received the AZD1222 COVID-19 vaccine.

V and J are TRBV19 and TRBJ1-1; D uncertain. Looked up from germline, CDR1 is LNHDA and CDR2 is SQIVND (reference sequence). The V end was cut by 6 bases, the J end by 1 base, with 6 bases between. The CDR3 sequence is 12 residues long. CDR3 residues: CASRDPNTEAFF. As DNA, the CDR3 is TGTGCCAGTAGGGACCCGAACACTGAAGCTTTCTTT.

This rearrangement joins TRBV2 to TRBJ1-2, with unresolved D. Per the germline V gene, CDR1 is SNHLY and CDR2 is FYNNEI. V lost 6 bases, J lost 3 bases, and 14 bases lay in between. The CDR3 extends over 14 amino acids. The CDR3: CASSTANWDYGYTF. CDR3 coding DNA: TGTGCCAGCAGCACCGCCAATTGGGACTATGGCTACACCTTC. Combining the CDR3 with reference TRBV2 and TRBJ1-2 gives the whole variable domain EPEVTQTPSHQVTQMGQEVILRCVPISNHLYFYWYRQILGQKVEFLVSFYNNEISEKSEIFDDQFSVERPDGSNFTLKIRSTKLEDSAMYFCASSTANWDYGYTFGSGTRLTVV.

The chain combines TRBV11-3 with TRBJ2-5; maybe TRBD1 (6 bases). The CDR3 sequence is 18 residues long. CDR1 SGHNT and CDR2 YENEEA come from the germline V gene. Trimming stripped 1 base from V and 1 base from J, with 19 bases between. CDR3 nucleotides: TGTGCCAGCAGCTTAGTTTGTCCCGGCCTGGACAGCCAAGAGACCCAGTACTTC. This gives the protein CASSLVCPGLDSQETQYF.

This clone was seen once. The rearrangement uses TRBV12-3 or TRBV12-4 and TRBJ1-1; D not resolved. V lost 1 base and J lost 6, with 3 bases in between. The CDR3 runs to 11 residues. The CDR3 spells CASSLGPEAFF. The CDR3 bases are TGTGCCAGCAGTTTAGGCCCTGAAGCTTTCTTT.

This chain joins TRBV29-1 and TRBJ1-4; no clear D gene. Germline CDR1 reads SQVTM; CDR2 reads ANQGSEA. The CDR3 is 12 amino acids. V dropped 6 bases and J dropped 5 bases, with 10 bases sitting between them. The CDR3 DNA sequence: TGCAGCGTAGGATGGGCGAATGAAAAACTGTTTTTT. Protein product: CSVGWANEKLFF.

This chain joins TRBV28 and TRBJ2-1, with 7 nucleotides matching TRBD1. CDR1 and CDR2 from the germline V gene are MDHEN and SYDVKM. The ends lost 6 bases at V and 5 bases at J; junction bases unmatched: 7. The CDR3 consists of 14 residues. The CDR3, as DNA: TGTGCCAGCAGATCAGGGGACAGAGACAATGAGCAGTTCTTC. This codes for CASRSGDRDNEQFF.

The chain carries TRBV5-4 and TRBJ2-5, with a tentative D call TRBD1 (6 bases). The CDR3 runs to 18 residues. V was cut by 2 bases and J by 5 bases, with 25 bases left in between. Germline loops: CDR1 SGHNT, CDR2 YYREEE (reference sequence). CDR3 coding DNA: TGTGCCAGCAGCTTAATGGGGTTGAGAGGGGGAGATCTGGAGACCCAGTACTTC. It translates to CASSLMGLRGGDLETQYF.

V and J are TRBV2 and TRBJ1-2; 7 bases agree with TRBD1. The junction had 11 bases not matched to a gene; V was cut back by 2 bases and J by 5 bases. The CDR3 sequence is 16 residues long. The V gene's germline CDR1 is SNHLY and CDR2 FYNNEI. The CDR3 is CASSEYQGVRIYGYTF. The CDR3 DNA sequence: TGTGCCAGCAGTGAATATCAGGGGGTTCGGATATATGGCTACACCTTC.

This sequence joins TRBV7-9 and TRBJ2-1; 13 bases are shared with TRBD2. The CDR3 totals 19 residues. Germline V gives CDR1 SEHNR, CDR2 FQNEAQ (reference sequence). V gave up 5 bases and J gave up 0 bases; unmatched junction bases: 10. DNA for the CDR3: TGTGCCAGCAGCCCCCGACTAGCGGGGGGCGAGAGCTCCTACAATGAGCAGTTCTTC. It codes for CASSPRLAGGESSYNEQFF.

The chain uses TRBV5-4 and TRBJ2-7, with D perhaps matching TRBD1 or TRBD2 (5 bases each). CDR1 SGHNT and CDR2 YYREEE come from the germline V gene (reference sequence). V shed 6 bases and J shed 4 bases, with 17 bases lying between them. This CDR3 region has 14 residues. CDR3 amino acids: CASTPSTDYYEQYF. The CDR3 region has the DNA TGTGCCAGCACCCCTTCGACAGACTATTACGAGCAGTACTTC.

This chain joins TRBV24-1 and TRBJ1-1, with TRBD1 identical over 9 bases. Losses at the gene ends were 5 bases for V and 6 bases for J; bases not matched to a gene: 9. CDR3 length equals 15 residues. The V gene's germline CDR1 is KGHDR and CDR2 SFDVKD. CDR3 DNA sequence: TGTGCCACCAGTGCCACTCGACAGGGGGTCGCTGAAGCTTTCTTT. Its translation: CATSATRQGVAEAFF.

The chain employs TRBV18 and TRBJ1-1, with a possible D match to TRBD1 (6 bases). V lost 3 bases and J lost 1, with 15 bases in between. In germline, CDR1 is KGHSH, CDR2 LQKENI. CDR3 length: 16 amino acids. CDR3 in amino acids: CASSPRQAGANTEAFF. In DNA form, the CDR3 reads TGTGCCAGCTCACCTCGACAGGCCGGAGCGAACACTGAAGCTTTCTTT.

The chain has TRBV7-9 and TRBJ2-3; D uncertain. V was shortened by 3 bases and J by 5 bases, with 15 bases between the two germline ends. Germline assignment: CDR1 SEHNR and CDR2 FQNEAQ (reference sequence). The CDR3 extends over 15 amino acids. CDR3: CASSFRTPVGDTQYF. In nucleotides, the CDR3 is TGTGCCAGCAGCTTCCGCACACCGGTTGGAGATACGCAGTATTTT.

The chain joins TRBV5-1 to TRBJ2-1, with 7 bases lining up with TRBD1. The CDR3 extends over 16 amino acids. Germline assignment: CDR1 SGHRS and CDR2 YFSETQ. V gave up 1 base and J gave up 3 bases; unmatched junction bases: 7. In nucleotides, the CDR3 is TGCGCCAGCAGCTTGACCGGGACAGCCGGCTACAATGAGCAGTTCTTC. Protein sequence: CASSLTGTAGYNEQFF.

J is TRBJ2-7 and V is TRBV19; 9 nucleotides agree with TRBD1. The length of the CDR3 is 15 residues. V shed 9 bases, J shed 1 base, and the junction held 10 bases outside the gene matches. Germline values: CDR1 LNHDA, CDR2 SQIVND (reference sequence). The CDR3 sequence is CASGQGKGFSYEQYF. For the CDR3, the DNA is TGTGCCAGCGGACAGGGGAAGGGGTTTTCCTACGAGCAGTACTTC.

The chain carries TRBV6-6 and TRBJ1-5; 8 positions match TRBD1. The junction had 4 bases not matched to a gene; V was cut back by 6 bases and J by 3 bases. This CDR3 region has 14 residues. Germline loops: CDR1 MNHNY, CDR2 SVGAGI (reference sequence). In DNA form, the CDR3 reads TGTGCCAGCAGAACAGGGGGATTCAATCAGCCCCAGCATTTT. Its translation is CASRTGGFNQPQHF.

The CDR3: CASSSPSGQGNWGGYTF. CDR3 sequence (DNA): TGTGCCAGCAGTTCACCGTCGGGACAGGGAAATTGGGGTGGCTACACCTTC. V gene TRBV27 combines with J gene TRBJ1-2; 9 nucleotides match TRBD1. The CDR3 is 17 amino acids. With 4 bases clipped from V and 7 bases from J, the junction kept 16 bases outside the gene matches. Germline CDR1 and CDR2: MNHEY and SMNVEV (reference sequence).

This chain uses TRBV5-4 with TRBJ2-7; 7 nucleotides align to TRBD1. This CDR3 has 13 amino acids. Trimming removed 6 bases from V and 1 base from J; junction bases left unmatched: 4. The germline CDR1 and CDR2 sequences are SGHNT and YYREEE (reference sequence). This CDR3 reads CASTRQGSYEQYF. CDR3 DNA: TGTGCCAGCACCCGACAGGGTTCCTACGAGCAGTACTTC.

The chain links TRBV6-5 to TRBJ1-1; no clear D gene. CDR1 is MNHEY and CDR2 is SVGAGI in the germline V gene. Deletions cut 2 bases from V and 1 base from J, with 11 bases between. The CDR3 has 15 amino acids. CDR3 sequence: CASSYIMGGNTEAFF. The CDR3 DNA is TGTGCCAGCAGTTACATAATGGGAGGGAACACTGAAGCTTTCTTT.

DNA of the CDR3: TGCGCCAGCAGCTTGGACAGCTATGGCTACACCTTC. Translating it yields CASSLDSYGYTF. This chain uses TRBV5-1 with TRBJ1-2; no clear D gene. Trimming left V 0 bases short and J 4 bases short, with 4 bases between. The CDR3 sequence is 12 residues long. Germline V gene sequence: CDR1 SGHRS, CDR2 YFSETQ.

The chain couples TRBV18 to TRBJ1-2, with D perhaps matching TRBD1 (5 bases). CDR3 size: 13 residues. CDR1 and CDR2 from the germline V gene are KGHSH and LQKENI. The germline V and J ends were trimmed by 2 bases and 3 bases, with 7 bases remaining between them. CDR3 in DNA: TGTGCCAGCTCACCATCCAGGGACTATGGCTACACCTTC. Translating it yields CASSPSRDYGYTF.

The J gene is TRBJ2-2, the V gene TRBV4-1; tentatively, D is TRBD2 (6 bases). Trimming took off 3 bases at V and 7 bases at J, with 15 bases between the two ends. The germline V gene encodes CDR1 MGHRA and CDR2 YSYEKL. The CDR3 covers 15 residues. The CDR3 protein is CASSHRDWDGGELFF. CDR3 nucleotide sequence: TGCGCCAGCAGCCACCGGGACTGGGACGGCGGGGAGCTGTTTTTT.

The chain is built from TRBV5-8 and TRBJ1-2; possible D gene TRBD1, 6 bases. CDR1 and CDR2 (germline): SGHTS, YDEGEE. Trimming removed 6 bases from V and 0 bases from J, with 18 bases in between. CDR3 length: 16 residues. CDR3 nucleotide sequence: TGTGCCAGCATCCTGCACACAGGGATAACTAACTATGGCTACACCTTC. This sequence encodes CASILHTGITNYGYTF.

The CDR3 protein is CASSPSSRQGNTEAFF. The DNA for the CDR3 is TGTGCCAGCAGCCCCTCTTCCCGTCAGGGGAACACTGAAGCTTTCTTT. This chain links TRBV14 with TRBJ1-1, with D possibly being TRBD1 (5 bases). V lost 4 bases, J lost 1 base, and 16 bases lay in between. This CDR3 is built from 16 residues. Germline CDR1 SGHDN, CDR2 FVKESK.